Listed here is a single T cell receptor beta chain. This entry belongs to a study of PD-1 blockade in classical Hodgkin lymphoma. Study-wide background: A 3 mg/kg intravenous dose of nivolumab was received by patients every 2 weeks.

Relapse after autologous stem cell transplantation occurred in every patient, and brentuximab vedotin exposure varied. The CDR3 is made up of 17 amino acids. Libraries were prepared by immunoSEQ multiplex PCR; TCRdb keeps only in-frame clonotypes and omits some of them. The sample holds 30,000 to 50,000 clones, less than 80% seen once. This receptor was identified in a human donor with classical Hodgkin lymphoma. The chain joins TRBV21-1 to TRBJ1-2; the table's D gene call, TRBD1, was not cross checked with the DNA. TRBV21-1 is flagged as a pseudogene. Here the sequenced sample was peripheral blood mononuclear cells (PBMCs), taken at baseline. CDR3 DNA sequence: TGTGCCAGCAGCAAAGTTAAGGAGGACAGTGCTAACTATGGCTACACCTTC. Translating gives CASSKVKEDSANYGYTF.